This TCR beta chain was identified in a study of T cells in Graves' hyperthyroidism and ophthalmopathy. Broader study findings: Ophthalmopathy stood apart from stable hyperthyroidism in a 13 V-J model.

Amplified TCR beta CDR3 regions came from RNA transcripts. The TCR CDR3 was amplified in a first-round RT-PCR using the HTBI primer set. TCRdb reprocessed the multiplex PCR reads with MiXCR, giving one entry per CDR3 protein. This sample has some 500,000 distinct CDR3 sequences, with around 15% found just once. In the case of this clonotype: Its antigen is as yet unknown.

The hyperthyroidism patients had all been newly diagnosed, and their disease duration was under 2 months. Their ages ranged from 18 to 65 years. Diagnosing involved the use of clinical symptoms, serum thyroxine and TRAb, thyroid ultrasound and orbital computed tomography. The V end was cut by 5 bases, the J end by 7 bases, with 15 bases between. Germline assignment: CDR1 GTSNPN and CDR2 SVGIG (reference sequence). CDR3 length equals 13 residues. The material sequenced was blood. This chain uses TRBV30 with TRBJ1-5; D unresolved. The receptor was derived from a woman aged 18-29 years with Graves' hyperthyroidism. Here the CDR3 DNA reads TGTGCCTGGGGAGCCACTCAAGGACAGCCCCAGCATTTT. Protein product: CAWGATQGQPQHF.